This T cell receptor beta chain was documented in a study of CD8+ T cells in alopecia areata. Turning to the study itself: The study gave tofacitinib for 6 to 18 months, then 6 months off drug.

Findings and caveats of the study: Affected lesional scalp, above all in alopecia totalis/universalis, was more clonal than normal scalp. TCR sharing across patients was less clear than in mice, possibly HLA-related.

Investigators isolated RNA and reverse transcribed it into cDNA to act as the sequencing template. Assay used: immunoSEQ multiplex PCR; TCRdb lists only in-frame clones, some missing. Among more than 200,000 clones listed, roughly two thirds were seen once. Concerning this clone itself: Its antigen is not identified.

V lost 4 bases and J 4 bases, leaving 16 bases between the germline ends. The V gene's germline CDR1 is SGHTA and CDR2 FQGNSA. This CDR3 contains 15 residues. The sequence came from a human donor with alopecia areata. The sequences come from CD4+ T cells sorted from blood, collected at week 0. This chain connects TRBV7-2 to TRBJ1-2; D gene ambiguous. The CDR3, as DNA: TGTGCCAGCAGCTCCCGCGCCCGGTCCAGCTATGGCTACACCTTC. Amino acids: CASSSRARSSYGYTF.